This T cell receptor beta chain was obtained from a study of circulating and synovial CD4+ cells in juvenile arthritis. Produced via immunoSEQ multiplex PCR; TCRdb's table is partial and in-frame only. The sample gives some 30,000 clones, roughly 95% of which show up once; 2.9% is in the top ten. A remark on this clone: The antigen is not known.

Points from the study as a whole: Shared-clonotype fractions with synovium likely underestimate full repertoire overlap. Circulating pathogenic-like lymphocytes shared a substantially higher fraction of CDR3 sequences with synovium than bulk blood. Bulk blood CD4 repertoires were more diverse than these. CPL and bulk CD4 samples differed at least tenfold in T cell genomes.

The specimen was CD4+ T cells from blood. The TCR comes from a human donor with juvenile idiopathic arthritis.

CDR3 sequence (DNA): TGTGCCAGTAGTATGGACAGGCGGCCTAATGAAAAACTGTTTTTT. This gives the protein CASSMDRRPNEKLFF. The chain employs TRBV19 and TRBJ1-4, with TRBD1 identical over 7 bases. V shed 3 bases and J 3 bases; nucleotides not matched to a gene: 4. CDR3 length: 15 residues. Germline-derived CDR1 and CDR2 are LNHDA and SQIVND (reference sequence).